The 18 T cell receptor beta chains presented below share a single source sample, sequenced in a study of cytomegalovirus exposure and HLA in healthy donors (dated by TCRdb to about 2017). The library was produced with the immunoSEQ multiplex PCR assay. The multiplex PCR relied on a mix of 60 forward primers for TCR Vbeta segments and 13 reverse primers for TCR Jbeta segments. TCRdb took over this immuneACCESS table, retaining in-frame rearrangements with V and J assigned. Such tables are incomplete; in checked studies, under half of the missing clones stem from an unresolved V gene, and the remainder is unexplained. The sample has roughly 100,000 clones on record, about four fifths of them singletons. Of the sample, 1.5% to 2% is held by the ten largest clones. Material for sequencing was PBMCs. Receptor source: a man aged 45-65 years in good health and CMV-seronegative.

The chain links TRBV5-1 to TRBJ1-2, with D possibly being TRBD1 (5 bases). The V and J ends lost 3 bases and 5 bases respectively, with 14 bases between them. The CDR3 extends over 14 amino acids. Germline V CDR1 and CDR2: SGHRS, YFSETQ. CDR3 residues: CASSYGPAGYGYTF. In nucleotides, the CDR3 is TGCGCCAGCAGCTACGGCCCCGCAGGGTATGGCTACACCTTC.

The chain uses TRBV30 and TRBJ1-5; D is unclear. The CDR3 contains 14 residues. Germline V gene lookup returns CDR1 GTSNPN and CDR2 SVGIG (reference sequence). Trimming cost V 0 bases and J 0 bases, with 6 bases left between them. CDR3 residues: CAWSVDFSNQPQHF. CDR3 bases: TGTGCCTGGAGTGTTGACTTTAGCAATCAGCCCCAGCATTTT.

CDR3 amino acids: CASSPPSDSNYGYTF. The CDR3 nucleotides read TGCGCCAGCAGCCCACCGTCGGACAGCAACTATGGCTACACCTTC. The chain recombines TRBV5-1 with TRBJ1-2, with D perhaps matching TRBD1 (6 bases). The CDR3 is 15 amino acids. Deletions cut 4 bases from V and 2 bases from J, with 15 bases between. The germline V gene has CDR1 SGHRS and CDR2 YFSETQ. Looking up the rest from reference TRBV5-1 and TRBJ1-2 gives the full variable domain: KAGVTQTPRYLIKTRGQQVTLSCSPISGHRSVSWYQQTPGQGLQFLFEYFSETQRNKGNFPGRFSGRQFSNSRSEMNVSTLELGDSALYLCASSPPSDSNYGYTFGSGTRLTVV.

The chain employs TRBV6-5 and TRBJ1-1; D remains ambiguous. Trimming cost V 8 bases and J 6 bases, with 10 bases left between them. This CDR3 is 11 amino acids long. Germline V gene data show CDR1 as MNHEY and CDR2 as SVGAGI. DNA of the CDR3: TGTGCCAGCCGAGGGAGAGCTGAAGCTTTCTTT. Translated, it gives CASRGRAEAFF.

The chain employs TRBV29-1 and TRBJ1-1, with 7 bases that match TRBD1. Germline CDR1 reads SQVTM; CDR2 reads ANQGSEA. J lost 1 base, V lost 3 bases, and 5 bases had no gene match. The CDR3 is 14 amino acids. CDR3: CSVEPTGRNTEAFF. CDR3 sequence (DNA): TGCAGCGTTGAGCCGACAGGGAGGAACACTGAAGCTTTCTTT.

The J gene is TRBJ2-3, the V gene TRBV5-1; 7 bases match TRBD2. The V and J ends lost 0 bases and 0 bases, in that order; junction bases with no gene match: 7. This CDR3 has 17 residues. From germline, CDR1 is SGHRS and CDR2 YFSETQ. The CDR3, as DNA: TGCGCCAGCAGCTTGGAGTCCAGCGGGGTGAGCACAGATACGCAGTATTTT. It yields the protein CASSLESSGVSTDTQYF.

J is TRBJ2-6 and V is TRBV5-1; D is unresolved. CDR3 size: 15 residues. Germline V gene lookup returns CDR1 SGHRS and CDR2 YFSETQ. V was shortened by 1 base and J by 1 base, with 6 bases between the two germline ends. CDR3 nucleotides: TGCGCCAGCAGCTTGTGGCAGTCTGGGGCCAACGTCCTGACTTTC. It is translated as CASSLWQSGANVLTF.

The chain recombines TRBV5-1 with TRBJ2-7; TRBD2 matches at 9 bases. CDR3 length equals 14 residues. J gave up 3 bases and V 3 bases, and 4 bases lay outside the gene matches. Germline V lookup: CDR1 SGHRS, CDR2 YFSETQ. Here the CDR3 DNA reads TGCGCCAGCAGCTCCCAGCGGGGGGACTACGAGCAGTACTTC. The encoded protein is CASSSQRGDYEQYF.

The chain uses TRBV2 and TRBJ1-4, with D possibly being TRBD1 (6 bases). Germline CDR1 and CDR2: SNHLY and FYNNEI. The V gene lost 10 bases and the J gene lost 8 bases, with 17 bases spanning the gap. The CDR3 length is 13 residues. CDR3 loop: CATTLGAQEKLFF. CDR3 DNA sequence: TGTGCCACAACCCTGGGGGCGCAGGAAAAACTGTTTTTT. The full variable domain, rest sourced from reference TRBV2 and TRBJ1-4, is EPEVTQTPSHQVTQMGQEVILRCVPISNHLYFYWYRQILGQKVEFLVSFYNNEISEKSEIFDDQFSVERPDGSNFTLKIRSTKLEDSAMYFCATTLGAQEKLFFGSGTQLSVL.

CDR3 DNA sequence: TGTGCCAGCAGTGATGGAGGACTCCCCCGCTACTATGGCTACACCTTC. Translating it yields CASSDGGLPRYYGYTF. The chain is built from TRBV2 and TRBJ1-2, with unresolved D. CDR1 SNHLY and CDR2 FYNNEI come from the germline V gene. Deletions cut 3 bases from V and 3 bases from J, with 17 bases between. The CDR3 is 16 residues long.

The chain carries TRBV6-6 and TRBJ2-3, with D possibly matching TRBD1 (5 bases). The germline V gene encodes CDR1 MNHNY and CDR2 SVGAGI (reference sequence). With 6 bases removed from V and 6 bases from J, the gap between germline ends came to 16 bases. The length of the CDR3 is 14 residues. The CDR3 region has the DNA TGTGCCAGCAGCCACCCGACAGTGGTTGATACGCAGTATTTT. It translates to CASSHPTVVDTQYF.

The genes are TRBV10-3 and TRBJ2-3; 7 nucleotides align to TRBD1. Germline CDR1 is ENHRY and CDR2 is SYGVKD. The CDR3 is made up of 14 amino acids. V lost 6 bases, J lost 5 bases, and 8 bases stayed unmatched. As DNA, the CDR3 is TGTGCCATCAGCGATAACAGGGGTGGAGATACGCAGTATTTT. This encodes CAISDNRGGDTQYF.

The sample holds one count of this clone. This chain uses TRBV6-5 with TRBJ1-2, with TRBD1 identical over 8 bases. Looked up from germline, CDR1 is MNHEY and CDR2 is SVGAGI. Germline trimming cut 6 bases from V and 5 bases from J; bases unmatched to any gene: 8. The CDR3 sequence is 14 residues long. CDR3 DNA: TGTGCCAGCAGCGTCCTTGGACAGGGATATGGCTACACCTTC. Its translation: CASSVLGQGYGYTF.

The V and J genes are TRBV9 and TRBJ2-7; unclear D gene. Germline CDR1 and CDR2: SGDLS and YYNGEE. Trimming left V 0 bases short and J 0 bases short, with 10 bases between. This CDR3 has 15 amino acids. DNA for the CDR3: TGTGCCAGCAGCGTAGGTGGCTCCGTCTCCTACGAGCAGTACTTC. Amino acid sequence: CASSVGGSVSYEQYF. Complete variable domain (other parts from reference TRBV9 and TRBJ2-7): DSGVTQTPKHLITATGQRVTLRCSPRSGDLSVYWYQQSLDQGLQFLIQYYNGEERAKGNILERFSAQQFPDLHSELNLSSLELGDSALYFCASSVGGSVSYEQYFGPGTRLTVT.

CDR3 residues: CASSLGGGIAKNIQYF. The CDR3 DNA reads TGTGCCAGCAGCTTAGGCGGGGGGATAGCCAAAAACATTCAGTACTTC. This chain connects TRBV7-2 to TRBJ2-4; 8 bases are shared with TRBD2. The CDR3 has 16 residues. Trimming took 1 base from V and 0 from J; bases not matched to a gene: 2. Germline CDR1 SGHTA, CDR2 FQGNSA.

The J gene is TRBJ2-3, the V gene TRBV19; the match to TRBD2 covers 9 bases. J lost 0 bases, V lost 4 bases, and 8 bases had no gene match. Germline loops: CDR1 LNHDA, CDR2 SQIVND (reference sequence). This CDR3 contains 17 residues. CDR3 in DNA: TGTGCCAGTAGTAGAGGCGGGGGGGCAAGAAGCACAGATACGCAGTATTTT. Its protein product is CASSRGGGARSTDTQYF.

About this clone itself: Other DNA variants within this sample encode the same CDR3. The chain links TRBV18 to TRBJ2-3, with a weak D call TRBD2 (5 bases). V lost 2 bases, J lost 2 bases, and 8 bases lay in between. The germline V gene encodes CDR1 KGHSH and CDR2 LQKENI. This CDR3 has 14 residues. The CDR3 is CASSPGLNTDTQYF. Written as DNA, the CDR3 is TGTGCCAGCTCACCAGGACTTAACACAGATACGCAGTATTTT.

The CDR3 DNA reads as TGTGCCAGCAGCCAAAGCAGGGGCTCCGTTCCCCTCCACTTT. Translation: CASSQSRGSVPLHF. The chain joins TRBV7-9 to TRBJ1-6; possibly TRBD1 for D (6 bases). Trimming left V 5 bases short and J 13 bases short, with 18 bases between. The CDR3 spans 14 residues. Per the germline V gene, CDR1 is SEHNR and CDR2 is FQNEAQ (reference sequence).